This T cell receptor beta chain was recorded in a study of cytomegalovirus exposure and HLA in healthy donors. PCR used 60 Vbeta primers and 13 Jbeta primers. Libraries were prepared by immunoSEQ multiplex PCR; TCRdb keeps only in-frame clonotypes and omits some of them. The sample records over 150,000 clones, roughly nine tenths being singletons. Notes on this clone: The antigen remains undetermined.

The CDR3 contains 12 residues. Losses at the gene ends were 0 bases for V and 7 bases for J; bases not matched to a gene: 0. The germline V gene encodes CDR1 SGDLS and CDR2 YYNGEE. Findings and caveats of the study: Whilst most TCR sequences proved rare, a subset of public TCRs occurred across many donors.

This chain connects TRBV9 to TRBJ1-2; 7 nucleotides agree with TRBD1. The sample consisted of PBMCs. This TCR was sampled from a girl under three years old in good health and CMV-seronegative. CDR3 region: CASSVDRGGYTF. The CDR3, as DNA: TGTGCCAGCAGCGTAGACAGGGGTGGCTACACCTTC.